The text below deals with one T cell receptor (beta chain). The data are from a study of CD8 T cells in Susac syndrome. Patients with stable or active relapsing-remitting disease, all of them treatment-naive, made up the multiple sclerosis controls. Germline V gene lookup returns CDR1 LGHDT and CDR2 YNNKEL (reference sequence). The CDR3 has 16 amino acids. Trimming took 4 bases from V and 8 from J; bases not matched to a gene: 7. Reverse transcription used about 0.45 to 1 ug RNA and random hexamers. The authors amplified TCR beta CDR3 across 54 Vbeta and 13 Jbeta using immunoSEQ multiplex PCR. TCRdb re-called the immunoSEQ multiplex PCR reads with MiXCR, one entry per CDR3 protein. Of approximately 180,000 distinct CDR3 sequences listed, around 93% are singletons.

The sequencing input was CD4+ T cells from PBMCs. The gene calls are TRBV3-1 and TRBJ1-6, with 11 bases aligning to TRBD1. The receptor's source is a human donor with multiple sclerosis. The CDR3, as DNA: TGTGCCAGCAGCCCGAGGACAGGGGGCGCGGATTCACCCCTCCACTTT. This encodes CASSPRTGGADSPLHF.